Listed here is a single TCR beta chain. The data were obtained in a study of blood T cell repertoires in COVID-19. At the level of the study: Spain, Italy and the United States supplied samples that represented acute and convalescent COVID-19.

As processed by the authors: Counts of nucleated cells, estimated from reference gene primer amplification, were obtained. Produced via immunoSEQ multiplex PCR; TCRdb's table is partial and in-frame only. V and J calls and clone size are those listed in that table; D and trimming were worked out from the DNA. The sample shows approximately 200,000 clones, roughly four fifths of them seen only once. Participant age was roughly 18 to 90 years, and participants resided in approximately 25 US areas. The CDR3 spans 18 residues. V gave up 0 bases and J gave up 1 base; unmatched junction bases: 8. The sequence derives from a man aged 35 to 55 who had recovered from COVID-19. Sequences were obtained from PBMCs or T cells enriched from blood (not recorded which). The rearrangement joins TRBV5-3 to TRBJ2-7; the match to TRBD2 covers 12 bases. TRBV5-3 is reported as an ORF; its role is uncertain. CDR3 amino acids: CARSLVSSGRASSYEQYF. The CDR3 nucleotides read TGTGCCAGAAGCTTGGTTTCTAGCGGGAGGGCTTCGTCCTACGAGCAGTACTTC.